Included here is one TCR beta chain sequence, with context. These data belong to a study of blood T cells in healthy people across ages. A second about 6 to 12 cycle PCR used barcoded and J-beta primers. TCRdb independently ran MiXCR on the 5' RACE reads; one entry per CDR3 protein. The data hold roughly 1,700,000 distinct CDR3 sequences, with under 30% observed a single time. The clonotype originates from a woman aged 30 to 39 in good health. Sequencing was carried out using blood.

CDR3: CSASFGGADSYGYTF. CDR3 bases: TGCAGTGCTAGTTTCGGGGGGGCAGATAGCTATGGCTACACCTTC. V usage is TRBV20-1 and J usage is TRBJ1-2, with D possibly matching TRBD1 (6 bases). In germline, CDR1 is DFQATT, CDR2 SNEGSKA (reference sequence). The CDR3 covers 15 residues. Between the trimmed V and J ends, which lost 3 bases and 4 bases, there was a span of 18 bases.